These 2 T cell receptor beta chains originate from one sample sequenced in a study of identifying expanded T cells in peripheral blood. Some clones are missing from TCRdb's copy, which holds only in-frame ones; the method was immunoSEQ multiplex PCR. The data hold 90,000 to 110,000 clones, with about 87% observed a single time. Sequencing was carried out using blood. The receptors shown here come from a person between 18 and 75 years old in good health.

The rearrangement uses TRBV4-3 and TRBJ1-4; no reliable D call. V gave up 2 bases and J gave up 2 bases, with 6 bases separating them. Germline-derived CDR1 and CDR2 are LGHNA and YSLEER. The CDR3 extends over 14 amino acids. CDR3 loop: CASSQSDTNEKLFF. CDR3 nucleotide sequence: TGCGCCAGCAGCCAATCTGATACTAATGAAAAACTGTTTTTT.

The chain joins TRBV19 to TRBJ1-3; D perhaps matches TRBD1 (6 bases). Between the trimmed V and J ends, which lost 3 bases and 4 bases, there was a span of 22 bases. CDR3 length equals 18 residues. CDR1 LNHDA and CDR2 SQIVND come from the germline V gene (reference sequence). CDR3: CASSIGTIIEVRGNTIYF. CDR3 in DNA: TGTGCCAGTAGTATCGGGACAATAATCGAAGTTCGCGGAAACACCATATATTTT.